The 31 T cell receptor beta chains below all came from one sample that was sequenced in a study of cytomegalovirus exposure and HLA in healthy donors. Sequenced by immunoSEQ multiplex PCR; TCRdb stores in-frame clones only, minus some. This repertoire shows some 100,000 clones, roughly 88% found once; its top ten account for approximately 4.9%. Sequenced input: PBMCs. The receptors were gathered from a man younger than 35 in good health and CMV-seronegative.

This chain joins TRBV7-6 and TRBJ2-1, with 11 bases that match TRBD2. V shed 1 base and J 6 bases; nucleotides not matched to a gene: 5. Germline CDR1 is SGHVS and CDR2 is FNYEAQ. This CDR3 contains 16 residues. In DNA form, the CDR3 reads TGTGCCAGCAGCTTAGAGGCTAGCGGGGGGTCCAATGAGCAGTTCTTC. It encodes CASSLEASGGSNEQFF.

The V and J genes are TRBV27 and TRBJ1-5, with 7 bases fitting TRBD1. After removal of 6 bases from V and 2 bases from J, the junction contained 4 bases not matched to a gene. Germline CDR1 reads MNHEY; CDR2 reads SMNVEV (reference sequence). This CDR3 is built from 14 residues. CDR3 nucleotide sequence: TGTGCCAGCAGCCCCACAGGGGGCAATCAGCCCCAGCATTTT. Translating gives CASSPTGGNQPQHF.

This chain connects TRBV29-1 to TRBJ1-5; 8 nucleotides align to TRBD1. Germline CDR1 SQVTM, CDR2 ANQGSEA. The CDR3 spans 13 residues. V was pared by 7 bases and J by 2 bases, with 4 bases of the junction left unmatched. The CDR3 DNA follows: TGCAGCGCCGCACAGGGGGGCAATCAGCCCCAGCATTTT. Amino acid sequence: CSAAQGGNQPQHF.

The chain uses TRBV7-9 and TRBJ2-5; a possible D gene is TRBD1 (5 bases). The CDR3 loop spans 15 amino acids. The germline V gene encodes CDR1 SEHNR and CDR2 FQNEAQ (reference sequence). Trimming took 1 base from V and 5 from J, leaving 14 bases between them. Here the CDR3 reads CASSLDSQGEETQYF. As DNA, the CDR3 is TGTGCCAGCAGCTTAGATAGCCAGGGCGAGGAGACCCAGTACTTC. Complete variable domain (other parts from reference TRBV7-9 and TRBJ2-5): DTGVSQNPRHKITKRGQNVTFRCDPISEHNRLYWYRQTLGQGPEFLTYFQNEAQLEKSRLLSDRFSAERPKGSFSTLEIQRTEQGDSAMYLCASSLDSQGEETQYFGPGTRLLVL.

The rearrangement uses TRBV7-9 and TRBJ2-5; the D gene is possibly TRBD2 (6 bases). The ends were cut back, 5 bases at V and 5 bases at J, with 18 bases in the middle. Per germline, CDR1 SEHNR and CDR2 FQNEAQ (reference sequence). The CDR3 covers 15 residues. The DNA of the CDR3 is TGTGCCAGCAGCCCCCCCCTGGTGGGAGGCGAGACCCAGTACTTC. It yields the protein CASSPPLVGGETQYF.

This clone was counted only a few times. The V and J genes are TRBV13 and TRBJ1-1, with D unclear. CDR1 PRHDT and CDR2 FYEKMQ come from the germline V gene (reference sequence). Deletions cut 4 bases from V and 1 base from J, with 13 bases between. CDR3 length equals 15 residues. The CDR3 nucleotides read TGTGCCAGCAGCTCGGGAACAACGCGGAACACTGAAGCTTTCTTT. Residues: CASSSGTTRNTEAFF.

The chain combines TRBV5-1 with TRBJ2-3; D may be TRBD1 (5 bases). V gave up 1 base and J gave up 0 bases, with 12 bases separating them. The CDR3 is 16 residues long. Germline assignment: CDR1 SGHRS and CDR2 YFSETQ. The CDR3 DNA reads as TGCGCCAGCAGCTTGTATGTGGGGCTAAGCACAGATACGCAGTATTTT. Amino acid sequence: CASSLYVGLSTDTQYF.

The chain employs TRBV2 and TRBJ1-1; tentative D call: TRBD1 (5 bases). Trimming took 7 bases from V and 8 from J, leaving 11 bases between them. CDR1 SNHLY and CDR2 FYNNEI come from the germline V gene. The CDR3 runs to 11 residues. In nucleotides, the CDR3 is TGTGCCAGCATTAGGACAAAAGAAGCTTTCTTT. Translated, it gives CASIRTKEAFF.

This clone is a singleton in its sample. The gene calls are TRBV10-3 and TRBJ2-7; TRBD1 might be the D (5 bases). V gave up 5 bases and J gave up 2 bases, with 13 bases separating them. Germline assignment: CDR1 ENHRY and CDR2 SYGVKD. The length of the CDR3 is 14 residues. The DNA of the CDR3 is TGTGCCATCAGTTGGACATTGGGTCCCTACGAGCAGTACTTC. Amino acids: CAISWTLGPYEQYF.

CDR3 sequence: CASSHSSAPLHF. The CDR3 DNA follows: TGCGCCAGCAGCCATTCGTCGGCACCCCTCCACTTT. The rearrangement uses TRBV4-1 and TRBJ1-6; D is ambiguous. This CDR3 has 12 residues. V lost 3 bases and J lost 11, with 8 bases in between. The V gene's germline CDR1 is MGHRA and CDR2 YSYEKL.

The chain uses TRBV18 and TRBJ1-1; the match to TRBD1 covers 7 bases. The junction had 7 bases not matched to a gene; V was cut back by 5 bases and J by 1 base. Germline CDR1 is KGHSH and CDR2 is LQKENI. This CDR3 region has 15 residues. The CDR3 DNA follows: TGTGCCAGCTCAGGCCGACAGGGATCGAACACTGAAGCTTTCTTT. Its protein is CASSGRQGSNTEAFF.

The chain links TRBV2 to TRBJ1-1; weak D call: TRBD1 (5 bases). Germline V gene sequence: CDR1 SNHLY, CDR2 FYNNEI. The CDR3 has 15 amino acids. V gave up 6 bases and J gave up 1 base, with 15 bases separating them. This CDR3 is CASRGQALPNTEAFF. In DNA, the CDR3 is TGTGCCAGCAGGGGGCAGGCTCTCCCGAACACTGAAGCTTTCTTT. Full variable domain (outside the CDR3, taken from reference TRBV2 and TRBJ1-1): EPEVTQTPSHQVTQMGQEVILRCVPISNHLYFYWYRQILGQKVEFLVSFYNNEISEKSEIFDDQFSVERPDGSNFTLKIRSTKLEDSAMYFCASRGQALPNTEAFFGQGTRLTVV.

This clone was seen a few times. The rearrangement links TRBV10-1 to TRBJ2-1, with TRBD2 identical over 8 bases. Germline loops: CDR1 WNHNN, CDR2 SYGVQD (reference sequence). This CDR3 is built from 17 residues. J lost 7 bases, V lost 4 bases, and 15 bases had no gene match. The DNA of the CDR3 is TGCGCCAGCAGTGTGGCCAGCGGGGGACCCTTGGGGAATGAGCAGTTCTTC. Its protein product is CASSVASGGPLGNEQFF.

V gene TRBV5-6 combines with J gene TRBJ2-7, with TRBD1 matching over 11 bases. The V and J ends lost 3 bases and 4 bases, in that order; junction bases with no gene match: 3. This CDR3 has 14 amino acids. CDR1 is SGHDT and CDR2 is YYEEEE in the germline V gene. CDR3 protein: CASSWTGGGYEQYF. CDR3 in DNA: TGTGCCAGCAGCTGGACAGGGGGCGGGTACGAGCAGTACTTC.

This sequence joins TRBV2 and TRBJ2-3; 7 bases agree with TRBD2. Germline V gene sequence: CDR1 SNHLY, CDR2 FYNNEI. V lost 9 bases to trimming and J lost 1 base; unmatched junction nucleotides: 7. The CDR3 is made up of 14 amino acids. This CDR3 reads CASGLAGGTDTQYF. The CDR3 DNA reads TGTGCCAGTGGGCTTGCGGGGGGCACAGATACGCAGTATTTT.

The V call is TRBV2, the J call TRBJ1-3; TRBD1 matches at 9 bases. The V gene's germline CDR1 is SNHLY and CDR2 FYNNEI. This CDR3 has 18 amino acids. With V trimmed by 3 bases and J by 0 bases, 9 bases remained unmatched. CDR3 loop: CASSDSLGTGLSGNTIYF. The CDR3 bases are TGTGCCAGCAGTGACTCATTGGGGACAGGGCTCTCTGGAAACACCATATATTTT.

To note about this clone: The sample carries other DNA sequences with the same CDR3. The rearrangement links TRBV7-2 to TRBJ2-3; 8 bases align to TRBD2. Germline V lookup: CDR1 SGHTA, CDR2 FQGNSA. After removal of 1 base from V and 2 bases from J, the junction contained 5 bases not matched to a gene. The CDR3 is 16 residues long. Here the CDR3 DNA reads TGTGCCAGCAGCTTAGTGGGTAGCGGGGTCACAGATACGCAGTATTTT. Amino acids: CASSLVGSGVTDTQYF.

V gene TRBV2 combines with J gene TRBJ1-1; TRBD1 agrees at 7 bases. Losses at the gene ends were 7 bases for V and 4 bases for J; bases not matched to a gene: 18. Germline CDR1 is SNHLY and CDR2 is FYNNEI. This CDR3 has 17 amino acids. This CDR3 reads CASTPRGQRGFITEAFF. The CDR3 DNA reads TGTGCCAGCACTCCCAGGGGACAGAGAGGTTTTATCACTGAAGCTTTCTTT.

The V call is TRBV5-1, the J call TRBJ1-4; D remains ambiguous. The CDR3 runs 13 residues. Per germline, CDR1 SGHRS and CDR2 YFSETQ. The V and J ends lost 1 base and 4 bases respectively, with 5 bases between them. This chain's CDR3 is CASSLQLNEKLFF. CDR3 DNA: TGCGCCAGCAGCTTGCAACTTAATGAAAAACTGTTTTTT.

V and J are TRBV5-1 and TRBJ1-2, with TRBD1 matching 8 bases. CDR1 and CDR2 (germline): SGHRS, YFSETQ. The CDR3 spans 13 residues. With V trimmed by 5 bases and J by 6 bases, 6 bases remained unmatched. CDR3 protein: CASRPDRANGYTF. The DNA for the CDR3 is TGCGCCAGCAGGCCGGACAGGGCAAATGGCTACACCTTC.

The chain has TRBV18 and TRBJ2-7; unclear D gene. Trimming pared 3 bases from V and 7 bases from J, leaving 10 bases between. The CDR3 spans 12 residues. Germline lookup yields CDR1 KGHSH and CDR2 LQKENI. CDR3 in amino acids: CASSPAGIEQYF. As DNA, the CDR3 is TGTGCCAGCTCACCCGCCGGTATAGAGCAGTACTTC.

The V call is TRBV9, the J call TRBJ2-7; 7 bases agree with TRBD1. CDR3 length equals 16 residues. Germline V gene lookup returns CDR1 SGDLS and CDR2 YYNGEE. The V gene end was trimmed by 2 bases and the J gene end by 2 bases; junction bases not matched to a gene: 10. CDR3 sequence (DNA): TGTGCCAGCAGCGTCCAACCGGGACAGCCGACCTACGAGCAGTACTTC. Translation: CASSVQPGQPTYEQYF.

The V gene is TRBV5-1, the J gene TRBJ2-1; TRBD2 agrees at 9 bases. This CDR3 spans 18 amino acids. Germline V gene data show CDR1 as SGHRS and CDR2 as YFSETQ. Unmatched junction bases numbered 15, after V lost 0 bases and J lost 8 bases. CDR3 nucleotides: TGCGCCAGCAGCTTGGACCTAGCTAGCGGGGCTAGGGGGGATGAGCAGTTCTTC. Encoded protein: CASSLDLASGARGDEQFF.

The rearrangement links TRBV10-3 to TRBJ2-7, with 7 nucleotides matching TRBD2. The CDR3 runs 17 residues. Germline V gene sequence: CDR1 ENHRY, CDR2 SYGVKD. J was trimmed by 2 bases and V by 0 bases; bases with no gene match: 10. The DNA of the CDR3 is TGTGCCATCAGTGAGTCGAGTTCAAAGCGGGGTACCTACGAGCAGTACTTC. Translating gives CAISESSSKRGTYEQYF.

The rearrangement links TRBV6-1 to TRBJ1-4; D is perhaps TRBD1 (5 bases). Germline-derived CDR1 and CDR2 are MNHNS and SASEGT. The CDR3 contains 15 residues. V lost 7 bases to trimming and J lost 6 bases, with 18 bases between them. CDR3 nucleotides: TGTGCCAGCATGAAATGGGGGAGGGGAGATGAAAAACTGTTTTTT. Translation gives CASMKWGRGDEKLFF.

This clone appeared once. The CDR3: CASSQRDRVEKLFF. The CDR3, as DNA: TGTGCCAGCAGCCAAAGGGACAGGGTTGAAAAACTGTTTTTT. The gene calls are TRBV7-2 and TRBJ1-4, with 9 bases lining up with TRBD1. The CDR3 sequence is 14 residues long. The V gene's germline CDR1 is SGHTA and CDR2 FQGNSA. V shed 5 bases, J shed 7 bases, and the junction held 5 bases outside the gene matches.

The chain is built from TRBV19 and TRBJ2-2, with D possibly being TRBD1 (5 bases). This CDR3 has 15 residues. The V gene lost 1 base and the J gene lost 1 base, with 7 bases spanning the gap. Germline lookup yields CDR1 LNHDA and CDR2 SQIVND (reference sequence). The CDR3: CASSIGQGNTGELFF. The CDR3 nucleotides are TGTGCCAGTAGTATAGGGCAGGGGAACACCGGGGAGCTGTTTTTT.

The J gene is TRBJ1-1, the V gene TRBV30, with 8 bases matching TRBD1. This CDR3 is built from 14 residues. Germline V CDR1 and CDR2: GTSNPN, SVGIG (reference sequence). The V segment lost 3 bases and the J segment 2 bases; nucleotides outside the gene matches: 5. The chain's CDR3 is CAWSQTGANTEAFF. CDR3 nucleotide sequence: TGTGCCTGGAGCCAGACAGGGGCTAACACTGAAGCTTTCTTT.

This rearrangement joins TRBV9 to TRBJ1-1, with TRBD1 matching over 8 bases. Losses at the gene ends were 3 bases for V and 3 bases for J; bases not matched to a gene: 7. The CDR3 loop spans 15 amino acids. CDR1 is SGDLS, CDR2 YYNGEE, per germline. CDR3 residues: CASSADRGLHTEAFF. The DNA for the CDR3 is TGTGCCAGCAGCGCCGACAGGGGCCTTCACACTGAAGCTTTCTTT.

The rearrangement links TRBV7-8 to TRBJ2-7, with D possibly matching TRBD1 (6 bases). In germline, CDR1 is SGHVS, CDR2 FQNEAQ. CDR3 length: 15 amino acids. With 7 bases removed from V and 0 bases from J, the gap between germline ends came to 16 bases. The CDR3 nucleotides read TGTGCCAGCACCACACTGGGGGCCCGCTCCTACGAGCAGTACTTC. Encoded protein: CASTTLGARSYEQYF.

V and J are TRBV5-1 and TRBJ2-7; 11 bases align to TRBD2. The CDR3 extends over 17 amino acids. V gave up 4 bases and J gave up 2 bases; unmatched junction bases: 11. Per germline, CDR1 SGHRS and CDR2 YFSETQ. This CDR3 is CASSPRVTSGTTYEQYF. CDR3 nucleotide sequence: TGCGCCAGCAGCCCAAGGGTGACTAGCGGGACCACCTACGAGCAGTACTTC.